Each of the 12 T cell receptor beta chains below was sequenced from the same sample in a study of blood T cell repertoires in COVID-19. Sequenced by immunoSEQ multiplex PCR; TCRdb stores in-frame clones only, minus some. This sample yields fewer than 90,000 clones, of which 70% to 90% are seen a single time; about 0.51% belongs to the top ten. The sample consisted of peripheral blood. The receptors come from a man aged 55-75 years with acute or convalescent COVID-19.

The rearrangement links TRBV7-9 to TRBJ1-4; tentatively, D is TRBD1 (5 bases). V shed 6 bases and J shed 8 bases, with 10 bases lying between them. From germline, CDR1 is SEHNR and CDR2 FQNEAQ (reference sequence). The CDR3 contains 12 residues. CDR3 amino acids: CASRRRDEKLFF. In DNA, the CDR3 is TGTGCCAGCAGGCGGAGGGACGAAAAACTGTTTTTT.

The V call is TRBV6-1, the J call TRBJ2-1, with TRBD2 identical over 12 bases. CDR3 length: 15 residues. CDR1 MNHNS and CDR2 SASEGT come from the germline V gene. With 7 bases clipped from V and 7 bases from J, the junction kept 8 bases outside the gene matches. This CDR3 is CASTEVTSGGNEQFF. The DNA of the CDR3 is TGTGCCAGCACCGAGGTTACTAGCGGGGGGAATGAGCAGTTCTTC.

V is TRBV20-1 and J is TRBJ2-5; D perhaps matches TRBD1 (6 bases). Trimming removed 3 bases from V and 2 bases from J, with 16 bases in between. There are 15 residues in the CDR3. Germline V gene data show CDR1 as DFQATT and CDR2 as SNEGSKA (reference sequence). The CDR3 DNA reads TGCAGTGCTAGTGGTCCGGGACAAAAACAAGAGACCCAGTACTTC. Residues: CSASGPGQKQETQYF.

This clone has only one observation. The CDR3 DNA sequence: TGTGCCATCAGTGAGCCTGACAGGGGGACGGACTATGGCTACACCTTC. Amino acid sequence: CAISEPDRGTDYGYTF. V is TRBV10-3 and J is TRBJ1-2; TRBD1 matches at 9 bases. The CDR3 contains 16 residues. Germline V gene sequence: CDR1 ENHRY, CDR2 SYGVKD. With 2 bases clipped from V and 3 bases from J, the junction kept 7 bases outside the gene matches.

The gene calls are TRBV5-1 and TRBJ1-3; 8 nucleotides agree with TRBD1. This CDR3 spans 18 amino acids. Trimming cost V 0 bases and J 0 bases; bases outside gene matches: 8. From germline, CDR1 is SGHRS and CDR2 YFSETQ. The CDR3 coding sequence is TGCGCCAGCAGCTTGGCCGGGGGACAGGATTACTCTGGAAACACCATATATTTT. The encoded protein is CASSLAGGQDYSGNTIYF. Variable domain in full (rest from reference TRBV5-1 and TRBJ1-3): KAGVTQTPRYLIKTRGQQVTLSCSPISGHRSVSWYQQTPGQGLQFLFEYFSETQRNKGNFPGRFSGRQFSNSRSEMNVSTLELGDSALYLCASSLAGGQDYSGNTIYFGEGSWLTVV.

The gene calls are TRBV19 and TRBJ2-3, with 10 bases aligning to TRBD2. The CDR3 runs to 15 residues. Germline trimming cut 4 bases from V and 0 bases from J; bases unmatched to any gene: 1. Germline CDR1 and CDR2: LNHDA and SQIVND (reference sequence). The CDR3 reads CASSTTSGSTDTQYF. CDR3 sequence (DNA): TGTGCCAGTAGTACGACTAGCGGGAGCACAGATACGCAGTATTTT. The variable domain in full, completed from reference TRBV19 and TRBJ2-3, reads DGGITQSPKYLFRKEGQNVTLSCEQNLNHDAMYWYRQDPGQGLRLIYYSQIVNDFQKGDIAEGYSVSREKKESFPLTVTSAQKNPTAFYLCASSTTSGSTDTQYFGPGTRLTVL.

CDR3 nucleotide sequence: TGTGCCAGCAGCTTGGATCGTAGCGGGGGTTCCTACGAGCAGTACTTC. Amino acid sequence: CASSLDRSGGSYEQYF. The chain is built from TRBV5-4 and TRBJ2-7; the match to TRBD2 covers 9 bases. J lost 1 base, V lost 0 bases, and 5 bases had no gene match. This CDR3 region has 16 residues. CDR1 is SGHNT, CDR2 YYREEE, per germline (reference sequence).

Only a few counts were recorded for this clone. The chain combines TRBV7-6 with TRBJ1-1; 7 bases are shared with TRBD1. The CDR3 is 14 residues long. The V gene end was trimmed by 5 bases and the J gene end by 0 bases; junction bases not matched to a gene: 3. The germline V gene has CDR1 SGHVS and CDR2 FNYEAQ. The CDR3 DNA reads TGTGCCAGCAGCATCGACAGGGTGAACACTGAAGCTTTCTTT. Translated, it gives CASSIDRVNTEAFF.

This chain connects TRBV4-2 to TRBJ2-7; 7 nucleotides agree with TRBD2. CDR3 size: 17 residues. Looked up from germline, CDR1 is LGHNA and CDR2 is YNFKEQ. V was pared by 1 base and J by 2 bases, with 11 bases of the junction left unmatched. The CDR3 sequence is CASSQGASAGYTYEQYF. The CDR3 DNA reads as TGTGCCAGCAGCCAAGGGGCATCAGCGGGGTACACCTACGAGCAGTACTTC.

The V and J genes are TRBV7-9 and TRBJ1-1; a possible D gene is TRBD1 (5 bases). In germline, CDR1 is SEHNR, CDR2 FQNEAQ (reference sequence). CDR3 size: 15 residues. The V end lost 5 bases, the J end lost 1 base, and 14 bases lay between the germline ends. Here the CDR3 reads CASSLQALGNTEAFF. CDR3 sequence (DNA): TGTGCCAGCAGCCTACAGGCCTTGGGGAACACTGAAGCTTTCTTT.

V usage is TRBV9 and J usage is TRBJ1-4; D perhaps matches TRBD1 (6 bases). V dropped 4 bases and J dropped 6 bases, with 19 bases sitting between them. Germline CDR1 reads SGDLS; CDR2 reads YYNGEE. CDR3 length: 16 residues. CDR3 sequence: CASSHTDRTTYEKLFF. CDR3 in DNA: TGTGCCAGCAGCCATACTGACAGGACGACGTATGAAAAACTGTTTTTT.

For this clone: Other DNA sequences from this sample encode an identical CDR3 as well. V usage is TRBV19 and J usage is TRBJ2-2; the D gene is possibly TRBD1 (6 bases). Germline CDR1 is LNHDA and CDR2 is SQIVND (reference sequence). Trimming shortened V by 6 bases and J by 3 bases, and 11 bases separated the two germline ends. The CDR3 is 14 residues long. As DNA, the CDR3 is TGTGCCAGTAGCCCCCAGGGGCACACCGGGGAGCTGTTTTTT. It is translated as CASSPQGHTGELFF.